This TCR beta chain was sequenced in a study of human T cells and chemical hapten exposure. In the study overall: Patients were mainly female, each with alopecia areata, totalis or universalis.

Time point meaning: pre-sensitization, week 0. Described treatment: therapeutic diphenylcyclopropenone sensitization with weekly scalp DPC. This clonotype has a handful of counts. TCRdb reanalysed the RACE reads using MiXCR and keeps one entry per CDR3 protein. The sample consists of tens of thousands of distinct CDR3 sequences, nearly 10% of them appearing once. Trimming shortened V by 1 base and J by 8 bases, and 0 bases separated the two germline ends. The germline CDR1 and CDR2 sequences are SGHTA and FQGNSA. The CDR3 is made up of 11 amino acids. The V and J genes are TRBV7-2 and TRBJ1-6; D is unresolved. The receptor comes from a woman aged 40 to 50 with alopecia areata. Some clones in this sample may be carry-over from other donors' samples. The material sequenced was whole blood, taken in connection with sensitization to the hapten diphenylcyclopropenone (DPC). The CDR3 is CASSLDSPLHF. The CDR3 DNA reads TGTGCCAGCAGCTTAGATTCACCCCTCCACTTT.